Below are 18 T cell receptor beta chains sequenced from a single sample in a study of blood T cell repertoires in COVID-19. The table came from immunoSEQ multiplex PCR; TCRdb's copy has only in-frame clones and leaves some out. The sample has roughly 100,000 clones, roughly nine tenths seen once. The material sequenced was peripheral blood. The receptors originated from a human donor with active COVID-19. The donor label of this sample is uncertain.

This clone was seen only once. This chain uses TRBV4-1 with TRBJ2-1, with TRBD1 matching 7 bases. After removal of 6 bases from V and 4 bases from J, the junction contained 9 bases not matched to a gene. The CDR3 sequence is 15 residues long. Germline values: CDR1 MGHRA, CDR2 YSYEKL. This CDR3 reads CASSPGTEFYNEQFF. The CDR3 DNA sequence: TGCGCCAGCAGTCCCGGGACAGAGTTTTACAATGAGCAGTTCTTC.

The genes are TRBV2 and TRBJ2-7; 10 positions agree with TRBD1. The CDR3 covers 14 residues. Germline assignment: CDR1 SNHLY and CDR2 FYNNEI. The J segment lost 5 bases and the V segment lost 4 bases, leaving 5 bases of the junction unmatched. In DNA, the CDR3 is TGTGCCAGCAGTGTCAGACAGGGGGCGAACGAGCAGTACTTC. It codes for CASSVRQGANEQYF.

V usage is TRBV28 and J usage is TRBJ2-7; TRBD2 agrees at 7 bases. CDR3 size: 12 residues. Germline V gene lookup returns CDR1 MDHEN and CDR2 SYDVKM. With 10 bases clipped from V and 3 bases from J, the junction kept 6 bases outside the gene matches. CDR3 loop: CAILGTNYEQYF. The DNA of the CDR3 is TGTGCCATCCTCGGGACTAACTACGAGCAGTACTTC. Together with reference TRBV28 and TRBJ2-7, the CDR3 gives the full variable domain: DVKVTQSSRYLVKRTGEKVFLECVQDMDHENMFWYRQDPGLGLRLIYFSYDVKMKEKGDIPEGYSVSREKKERFSLILESASTNQTSMYLCAILGTNYEQYFGPGTRLTVT.

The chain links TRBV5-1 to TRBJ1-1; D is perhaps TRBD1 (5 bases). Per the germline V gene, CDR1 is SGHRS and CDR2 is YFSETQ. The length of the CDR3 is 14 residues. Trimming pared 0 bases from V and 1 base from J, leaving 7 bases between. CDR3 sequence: CASSLATGNTEAFF. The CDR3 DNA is TGCGCCAGCAGCTTGGCAACAGGGAACACTGAAGCTTTCTTT.

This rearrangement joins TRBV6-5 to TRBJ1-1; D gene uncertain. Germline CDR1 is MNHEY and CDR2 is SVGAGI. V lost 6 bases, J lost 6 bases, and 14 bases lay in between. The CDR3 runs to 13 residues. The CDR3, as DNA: TGTGCCAGCAGGAGCCGTCGGAGCGCTGAAGCTTTCTTT. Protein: CASRSRRSAEAFF.

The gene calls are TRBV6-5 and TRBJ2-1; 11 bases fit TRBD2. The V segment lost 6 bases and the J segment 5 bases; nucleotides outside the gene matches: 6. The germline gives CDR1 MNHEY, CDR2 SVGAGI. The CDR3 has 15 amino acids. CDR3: CASRGWGLADNEQFF. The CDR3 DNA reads TGTGCCAGCAGGGGATGGGGACTAGCGGACAATGAGCAGTTCTTC.

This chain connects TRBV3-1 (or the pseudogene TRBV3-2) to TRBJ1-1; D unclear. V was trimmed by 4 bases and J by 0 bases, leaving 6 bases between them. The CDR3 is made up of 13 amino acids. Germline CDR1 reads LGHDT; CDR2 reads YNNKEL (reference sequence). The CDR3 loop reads CASSPELNTEAFF. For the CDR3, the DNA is TGTGCCAGCAGCCCCGAGCTGAACACTGAAGCTTTCTTT.

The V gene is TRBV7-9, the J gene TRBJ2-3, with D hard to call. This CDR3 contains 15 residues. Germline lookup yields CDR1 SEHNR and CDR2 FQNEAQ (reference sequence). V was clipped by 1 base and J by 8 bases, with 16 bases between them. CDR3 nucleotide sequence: TGTGCCAGCAGCTTAGAGCTAATGTCAAAAAGTACGCAGTATTTT. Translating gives CASSLELMSKSTQYF.

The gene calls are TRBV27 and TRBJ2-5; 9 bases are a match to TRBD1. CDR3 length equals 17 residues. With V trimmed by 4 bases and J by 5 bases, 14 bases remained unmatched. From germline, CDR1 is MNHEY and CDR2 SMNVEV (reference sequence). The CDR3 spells CASSSGQGVKGYETQYF. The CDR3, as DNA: TGTGCCAGCAGTTCGGGACAGGGTGTTAAAGGGTATGAGACCCAGTACTTC.

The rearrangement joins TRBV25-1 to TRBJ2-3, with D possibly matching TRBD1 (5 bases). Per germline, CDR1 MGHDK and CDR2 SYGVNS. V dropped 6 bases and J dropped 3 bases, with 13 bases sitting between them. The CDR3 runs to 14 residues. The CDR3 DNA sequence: TGTGCCAGCAGGGGGCTTAGTTGGACAGATACGCAGTATTTT. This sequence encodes CASRGLSWTDTQYF.

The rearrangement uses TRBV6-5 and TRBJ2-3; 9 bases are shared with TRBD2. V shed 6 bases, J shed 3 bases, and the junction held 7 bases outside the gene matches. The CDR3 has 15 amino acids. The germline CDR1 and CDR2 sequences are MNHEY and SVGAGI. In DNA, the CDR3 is TGTGCCAGCAGCGGTTTCGCGGGGGGGACAGATACGCAGTATTTT. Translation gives CASSGFAGGTDTQYF.

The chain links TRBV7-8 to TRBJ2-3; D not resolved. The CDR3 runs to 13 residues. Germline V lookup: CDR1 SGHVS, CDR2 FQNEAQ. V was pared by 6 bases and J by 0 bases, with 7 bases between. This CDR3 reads CASRQLSTDTQYF. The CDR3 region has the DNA TGTGCCAGCAGACAGCTGAGCACAGATACGCAGTATTTT.

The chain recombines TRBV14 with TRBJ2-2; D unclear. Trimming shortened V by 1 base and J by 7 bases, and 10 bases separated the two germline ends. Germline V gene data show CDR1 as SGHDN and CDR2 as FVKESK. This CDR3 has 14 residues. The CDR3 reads CASSQVLSYGELFF. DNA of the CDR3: TGTGCCAGCAGCCAAGTTCTGTCCTACGGGGAGCTGTTTTTT.

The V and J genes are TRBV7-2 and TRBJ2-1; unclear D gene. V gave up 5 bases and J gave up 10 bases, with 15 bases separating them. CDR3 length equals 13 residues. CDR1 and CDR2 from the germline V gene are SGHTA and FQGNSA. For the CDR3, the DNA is TGTGCCAGCAGCGTTCAATGGTTTGCGGAGCAGTTCTTC. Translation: CASSVQWFAEQFF. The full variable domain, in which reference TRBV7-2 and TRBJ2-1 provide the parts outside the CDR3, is GAGVSQSPSNKVTEKGKDVELRCDPISGHTALYWYRQSLGQGLEFLIYFQGNSAPDKSGLPSDRFSAERTGGSVSTLTIQRTQQEDSAVYLCASSVQWFAEQFFGPGTRLTVL.

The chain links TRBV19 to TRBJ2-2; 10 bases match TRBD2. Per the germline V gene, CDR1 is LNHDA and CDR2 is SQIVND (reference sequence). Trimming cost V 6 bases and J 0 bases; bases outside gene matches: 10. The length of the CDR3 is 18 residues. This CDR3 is CASRVAGGLITNTGELFF. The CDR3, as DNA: TGTGCCAGTAGAGTAGCGGGGGGCCTAATCACGAACACCGGGGAGCTGTTTTTT.

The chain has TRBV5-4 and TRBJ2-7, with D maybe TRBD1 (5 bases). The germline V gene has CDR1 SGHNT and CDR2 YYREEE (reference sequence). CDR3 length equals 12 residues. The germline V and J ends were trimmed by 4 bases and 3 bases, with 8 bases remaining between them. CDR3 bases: TGTGCCAGCAGCGACAGAAGCTACGAGCAGTACTTC. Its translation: CASSDRSYEQYF.

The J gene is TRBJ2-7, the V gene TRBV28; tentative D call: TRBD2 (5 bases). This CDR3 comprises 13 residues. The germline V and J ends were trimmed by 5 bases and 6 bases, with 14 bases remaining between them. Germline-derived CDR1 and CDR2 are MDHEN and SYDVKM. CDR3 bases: TGTGCCAGCAGTCCTGTTGGAGGAGGCGAGCAGTACTTC. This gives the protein CASSPVGGGEQYF.

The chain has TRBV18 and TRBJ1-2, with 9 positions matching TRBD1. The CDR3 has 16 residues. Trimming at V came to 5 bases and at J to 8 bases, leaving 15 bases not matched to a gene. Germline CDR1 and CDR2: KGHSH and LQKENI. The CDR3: CASSEATGGTSYGYTF. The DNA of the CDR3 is TGTGCCAGCTCAGAAGCGACAGGGGGAACTTCCTACGGCTACACCTTC.